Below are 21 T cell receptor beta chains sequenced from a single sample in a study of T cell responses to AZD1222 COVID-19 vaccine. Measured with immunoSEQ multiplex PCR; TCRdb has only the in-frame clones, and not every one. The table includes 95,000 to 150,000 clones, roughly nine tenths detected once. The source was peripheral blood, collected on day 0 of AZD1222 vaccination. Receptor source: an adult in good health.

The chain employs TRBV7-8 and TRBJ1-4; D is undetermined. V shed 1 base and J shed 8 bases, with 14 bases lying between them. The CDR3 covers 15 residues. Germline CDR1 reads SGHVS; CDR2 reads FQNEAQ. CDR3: CASSLVAGFGEKLFF. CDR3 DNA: TGTGCCAGCAGCTTAGTAGCGGGGTTCGGAGAAAAACTGTTTTTT.

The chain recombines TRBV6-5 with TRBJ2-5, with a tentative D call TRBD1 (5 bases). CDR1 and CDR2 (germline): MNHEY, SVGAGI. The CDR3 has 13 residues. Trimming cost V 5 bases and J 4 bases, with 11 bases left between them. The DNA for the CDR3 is TGTGCCAGCAGTAGACAGCCGACAGAGACCCAGTACTTC. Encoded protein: CASSRQPTETQYF.

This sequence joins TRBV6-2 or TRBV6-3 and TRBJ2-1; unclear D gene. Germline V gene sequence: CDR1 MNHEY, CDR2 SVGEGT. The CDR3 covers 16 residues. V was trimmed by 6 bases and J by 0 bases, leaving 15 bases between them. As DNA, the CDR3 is TGTGCCAGCAGCACGATAGGGCAGAGCTCCTACAATGAGCAGTTCTTC. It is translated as CASSTIGQSSYNEQFF.

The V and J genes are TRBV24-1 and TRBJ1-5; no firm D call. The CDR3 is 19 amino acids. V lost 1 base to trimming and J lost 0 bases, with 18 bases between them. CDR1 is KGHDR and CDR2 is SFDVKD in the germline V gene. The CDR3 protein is CATSDFWGRPDYSNQPQHF. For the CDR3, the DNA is TGTGCCACCAGTGATTTCTGGGGTCGGCCGGACTATAGCAATCAGCCCCAGCATTTT.

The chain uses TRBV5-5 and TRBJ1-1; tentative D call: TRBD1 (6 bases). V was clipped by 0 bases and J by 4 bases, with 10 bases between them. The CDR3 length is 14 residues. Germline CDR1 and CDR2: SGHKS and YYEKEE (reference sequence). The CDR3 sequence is CASSLDVRGTEAFF. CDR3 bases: TGTGCCAGCAGCTTGGACGTCAGGGGCACTGAAGCTTTCTTT.

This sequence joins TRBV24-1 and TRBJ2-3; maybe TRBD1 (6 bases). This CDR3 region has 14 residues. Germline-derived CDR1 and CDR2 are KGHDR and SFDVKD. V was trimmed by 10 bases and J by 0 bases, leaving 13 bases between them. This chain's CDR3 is CATRGQPSTDTQYF. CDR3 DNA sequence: TGTGCCACTCGTGGACAGCCTAGCACAGATACGCAGTATTTT.

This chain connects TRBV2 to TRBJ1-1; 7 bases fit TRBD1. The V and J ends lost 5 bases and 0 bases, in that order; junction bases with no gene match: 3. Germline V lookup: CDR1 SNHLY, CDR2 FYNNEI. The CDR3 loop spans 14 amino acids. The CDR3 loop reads CASSMTGMNTEAFF. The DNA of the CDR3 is TGTGCCAGCAGTATGACAGGGATGAACACTGAAGCTTTCTTT.

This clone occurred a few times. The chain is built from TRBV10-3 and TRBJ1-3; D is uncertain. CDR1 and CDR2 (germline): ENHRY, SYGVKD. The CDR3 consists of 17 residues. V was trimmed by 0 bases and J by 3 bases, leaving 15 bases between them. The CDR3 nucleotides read TGTGCCATCAGTGAGTCGACTCGATTGGCCAGTGGAAACACCATATATTTT. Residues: CAISESTRLASGNTIYF.

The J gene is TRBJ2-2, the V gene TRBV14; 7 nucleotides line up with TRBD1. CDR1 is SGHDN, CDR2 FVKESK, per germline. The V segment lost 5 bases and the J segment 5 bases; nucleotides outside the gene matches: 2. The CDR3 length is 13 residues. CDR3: CASSKQGTGELFF. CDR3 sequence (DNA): TGTGCCAGCAGCAAACAGGGGACCGGGGAGCTGTTTTTT.

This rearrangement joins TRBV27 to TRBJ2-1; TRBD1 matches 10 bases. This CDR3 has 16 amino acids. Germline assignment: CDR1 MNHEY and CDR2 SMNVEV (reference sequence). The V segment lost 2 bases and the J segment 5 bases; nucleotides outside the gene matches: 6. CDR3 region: CASSLRRDRGDNEQFF. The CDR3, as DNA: TGTGCCAGCAGTTTACGCCGGGACAGGGGTGACAATGAGCAGTTCTTC.

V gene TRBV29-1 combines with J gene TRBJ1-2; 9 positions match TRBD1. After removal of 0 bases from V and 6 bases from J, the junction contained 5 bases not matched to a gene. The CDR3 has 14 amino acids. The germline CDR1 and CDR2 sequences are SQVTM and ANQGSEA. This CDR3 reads CSVEESWTGDGYTF. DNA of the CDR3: TGCAGCGTTGAAGAGTCGTGGACAGGGGATGGCTACACCTTC.

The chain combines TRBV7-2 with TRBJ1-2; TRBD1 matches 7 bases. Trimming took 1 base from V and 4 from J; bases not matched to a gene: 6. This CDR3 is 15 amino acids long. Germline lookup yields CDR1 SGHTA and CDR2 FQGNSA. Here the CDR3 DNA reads TGTGCCAGCAGCTTAGACAGGGGAAACCCCTATGGCTACACCTTC. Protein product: CASSLDRGNPYGYTF.

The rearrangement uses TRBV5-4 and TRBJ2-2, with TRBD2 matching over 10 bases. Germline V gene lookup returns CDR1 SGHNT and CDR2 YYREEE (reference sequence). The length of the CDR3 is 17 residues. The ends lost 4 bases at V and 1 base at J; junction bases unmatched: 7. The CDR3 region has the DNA TGTGCCAGCAGCCCGGAGCGGGGGGGGCAGAACACCGGGGAGCTGTTTTTT. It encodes CASSPERGGQNTGELFF.

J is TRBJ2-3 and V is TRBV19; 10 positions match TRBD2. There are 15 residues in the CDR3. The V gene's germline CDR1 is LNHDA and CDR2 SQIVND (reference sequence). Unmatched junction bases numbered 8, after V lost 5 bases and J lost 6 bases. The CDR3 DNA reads TGTGCCAGTAGTTTACAAGCGGGAGGGGTGGATACGCAGTATTTT. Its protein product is CASSLQAGGVDTQYF.

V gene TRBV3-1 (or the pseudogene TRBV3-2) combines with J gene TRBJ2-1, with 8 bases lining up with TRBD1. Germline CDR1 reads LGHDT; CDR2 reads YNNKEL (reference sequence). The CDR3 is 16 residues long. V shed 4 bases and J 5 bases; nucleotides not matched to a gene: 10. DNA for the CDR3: TGTGCCAGCAGCCCCCGAGCGGACAGGGAACACAATGAGCAGTTCTTC. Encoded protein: CASSPRADREHNEQFF.

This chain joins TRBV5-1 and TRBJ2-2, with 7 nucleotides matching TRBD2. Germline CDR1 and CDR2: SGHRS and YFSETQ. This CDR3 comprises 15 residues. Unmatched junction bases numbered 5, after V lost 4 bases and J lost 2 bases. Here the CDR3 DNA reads TGCGCCAGCAGCCCGGGACTACAAAACACCGGGGAGCTGTTTTTT. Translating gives CASSPGLQNTGELFF.

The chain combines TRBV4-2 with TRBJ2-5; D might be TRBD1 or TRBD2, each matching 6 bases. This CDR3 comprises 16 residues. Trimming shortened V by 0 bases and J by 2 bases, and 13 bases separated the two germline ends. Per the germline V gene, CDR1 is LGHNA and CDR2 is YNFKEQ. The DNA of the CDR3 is TGTGCCAGCAGCCAAGATTGGCAAGGGGGGCAAGAGACCCAGTACTTC. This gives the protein CASSQDWQGGQETQYF.

The CDR3 DNA follows: TGTGCCAGCAGCGCCTCGGGGGGAAGGGGGTTACAAGAGACCCAGTACTTC. Translation gives CASSASGGRGLQETQYF. V is TRBV9 and J is TRBJ2-5; D possibly corresponds to TRBD2 (7 bases). Trimming removed 3 bases from V and 2 bases from J, with 20 bases in between. This CDR3 region has 17 residues. Germline CDR1 SGDLS, CDR2 YYNGEE.

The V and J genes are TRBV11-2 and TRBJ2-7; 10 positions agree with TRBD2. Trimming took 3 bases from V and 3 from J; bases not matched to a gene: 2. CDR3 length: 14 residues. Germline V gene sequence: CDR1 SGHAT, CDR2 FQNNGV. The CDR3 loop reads CASSFSGGYYEQYF. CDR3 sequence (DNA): TGTGCCAGCAGCTTTAGCGGGGGGTACTACGAGCAGTACTTC. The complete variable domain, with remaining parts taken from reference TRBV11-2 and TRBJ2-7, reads EAGVAQSPRYKIIEKRQSVAFWCNPISGHATLYWYQQILGQGPKLLIQFQNNGVVDDSQLPKDRFSAERLKGVDSTLKIQPAKLEDSAVYLCASSFSGGYYEQYFGPGTRLTVT.

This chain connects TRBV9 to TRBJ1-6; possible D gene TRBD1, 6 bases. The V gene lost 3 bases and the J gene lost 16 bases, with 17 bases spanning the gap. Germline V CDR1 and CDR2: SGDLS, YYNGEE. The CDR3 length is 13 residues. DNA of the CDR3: TGTGCCAGCAGCGGAGGAGAACAGGGCTGGCTCCACTTT. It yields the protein CASSGGEQGWLHF. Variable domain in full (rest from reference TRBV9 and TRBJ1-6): DSGVTQTPKHLITATGQRVTLRCSPRSGDLSVYWYQQSLDQGLQFLIQYYNGEERAKGNILERFSAQQFPDLHSELNLSSLELGDSALYFCASSGGEQGWLHFGNGTRLTVT.

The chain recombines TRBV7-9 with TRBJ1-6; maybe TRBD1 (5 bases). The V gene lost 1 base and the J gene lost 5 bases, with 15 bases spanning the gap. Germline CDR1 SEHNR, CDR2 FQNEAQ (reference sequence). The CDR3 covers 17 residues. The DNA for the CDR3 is TGTGCCAGCAGCTTAGTAGGGACGGGAAGGGATAATTCACCCCTCCACTTT. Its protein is CASSLVGTGRDNSPLHF.